One sample yielded the 27 T cell receptor beta chains listed below, sequenced in a study of graft-versus-host responses after intestinal transplantation. The assay was immunoSEQ multiplex PCR, and TCRdb's table has in-frame clones only and misses some. The sample records tens of thousands of clones, approximately 95% being singletons. The sample here was PBMCs, taken approximately 740 days after a first intestinal transplant, on the day of a second. These receptors came from a human patient who received an intestinal transplant, so some T cells may come from the graft donor.

CDR3 in DNA: TGTGCCAGCGTATTAGGAGGGACTGCGTGGAGGCAGTACTTC. It yields the protein CASVLGGTAWRQYF. The chain employs TRBV28 and TRBJ2-7; tentatively, D is TRBD2 (6 bases). V lost 8 bases and J lost 9, with 23 bases in between. There are 14 residues in the CDR3. CDR1 and CDR2 (germline): MDHEN, SYDVKM.

This chain links TRBV5-8 with TRBJ2-2, with D tentatively TRBD1 (5 bases). Germline V lookup: CDR1 SGHTS, CDR2 YDEGEE. V was cut by 4 bases and J by 2 bases, with 12 bases left in between. This CDR3 contains 15 residues. The CDR3 nucleotides are TGTGCCAGCAGCAGGACAAGGGGAAACACCGGGGAGCTGTTTTTT. Translation gives CASSRTRGNTGELFF. The entire variable domain, with the rest obtained from reference TRBV5-8 and TRBJ2-2, is as follows: EAGVTQSPTHLIKTRGQQATLRCSPISGHTSVYWYQQALGLGLQFLLWYDEGEERNRGNFPPRFSGRQFPNYSSELNVNALELEDSALYLCASSRTRGNTGELFFGEGSRLTVL.

The rearrangement links TRBV6-5 to TRBJ2-3; TRBD1 aligns across 9 bases. Germline CDR1 is MNHEY and CDR2 is SVGAGI. With V trimmed by 8 bases and J by 1 base, 7 bases remained unmatched. This CDR3 is 15 amino acids long. The chain's CDR3 is CASVVRDRGTDTQYF. CDR3 DNA sequence: TGTGCCAGCGTAGTGAGGGACAGGGGCACAGATACGCAGTATTTT.

This rearrangement joins TRBV5-1 to TRBJ2-7; D remains ambiguous. This CDR3 region has 12 residues. The ends were cut back, 1 base at V and 7 bases at J, with 9 bases in the middle. CDR1 and CDR2 from the germline V gene are SGHRS and YFSETQ. The DNA for the CDR3 is TGCGCCAGCAGCTTGTCGAGGTTTGAGCAGTACTTC. This translates into CASSLSRFEQYF. The complete variable domain, with remaining parts taken from reference TRBV5-1 and TRBJ2-7, reads KAGVTQTPRYLIKTRGQQVTLSCSPISGHRSVSWYQQTPGQGLQFLFEYFSETQRNKGNFPGRFSGRQFSNSRSEMNVSTLELGDSALYLCASSLSRFEQYFGPGTRLTVT.

The genes are TRBV4-2 and TRBJ1-1; TRBD1 matches 9 bases. The germline V gene encodes CDR1 LGHNA and CDR2 YNFKEQ. J was trimmed by 5 bases and V by 0 bases; bases with no gene match: 19. The CDR3 length is 20 residues. The chain's CDR3 is CASSQDLGTGRFQQGTEAFF. Here the CDR3 DNA reads TGTGCCAGCAGCCAAGACCTTGGGACAGGGAGATTTCAACAAGGGACTGAAGCTTTCTTT.

This clone was counted a single time. The chain recombines TRBV7-6 with TRBJ2-7, with D possibly TRBD1 on 5 matching bases. Germline V gene data show CDR1 as SGHVS and CDR2 as FNYEAQ. The CDR3 has 15 amino acids. The V and J ends lost 1 base and 4 bases respectively, with 14 bases between them. CDR3 residues: CASSLGGIGLYEQYF. The DNA for the CDR3 is TGTGCCAGCAGCTTAGGGGGCATCGGGCTTTACGAGCAGTACTTC.

The chain employs TRBV18 and TRBJ2-7; 10 bases are a match to TRBD1. The ends lost 2 bases at V and 9 bases at J; junction bases unmatched: 10. Germline loops: CDR1 KGHSH, CDR2 LQKENI. This CDR3 is built from 15 residues. The chain's CDR3 is CASSPSGQGISWQYF. The CDR3 DNA sequence: TGTGCCAGCTCACCATCGGGACAGGGGATTTCATGGCAGTACTTC.

This rearrangement joins TRBV19 to TRBJ1-1; 9 bases match TRBD1. The V gene's germline CDR1 is LNHDA and CDR2 SQIVND (reference sequence). The CDR3 loop spans 13 amino acids. V lost 6 bases, J lost 8 bases, and 7 bases stayed unmatched. Written as DNA, the CDR3 is TGTGCCAGTAGCTGGACAGGGGTCAAGGAAGCTTTCTTT. As protein: CASSWTGVKEAFF.

The chain uses TRBV5-6 and TRBJ2-7; D not resolved. V was clipped by 0 bases and J by 2 bases, with 6 bases between them. Germline V CDR1 and CDR2: SGHDT, YYEEEE. This CDR3 is 13 amino acids long. The CDR3 is CASSLDVTYEQYF. The CDR3 nucleotides read TGTGCCAGCAGCTTGGACGTAACCTACGAGCAGTACTTC.

The chain carries TRBV13 and TRBJ2-1; D remains ambiguous. The germline V gene has CDR1 PRHDT and CDR2 FYEKMQ (reference sequence). Trimming took 5 bases from V and 8 from J, leaving 7 bases between them. The CDR3 is 11 amino acids. The CDR3 nucleotides are TGTGCCAGCAGCCCTTCCCATGAGCAGTTCTTC. It is translated as CASSPSHEQFF.

This chain joins TRBV6-5 and TRBJ1-2; D remains ambiguous. The CDR3 is 13 residues long. Trimming took off 2 bases at V and 8 bases at J, with 12 bases between the two ends. Per germline, CDR1 MNHEY and CDR2 SVGAGI. CDR3 amino acids: CASSYAGREGYTF. The CDR3 nucleotides read TGTGCCAGCAGTTACGCGGGCAGAGAAGGCTACACCTTC.

This clone was detected only a few times. V and J are TRBV7-9 and TRBJ1-2, with TRBD1 matching over 9 bases. CDR1 is SEHNR, CDR2 FQNEAQ, per germline (reference sequence). V was pared by 7 bases and J by 8 bases, with 14 bases of the junction left unmatched. This CDR3 is 15 amino acids long. The DNA for the CDR3 is TGTGCCAGCAAGGGGGACAGGGCCATCTTTGGGGGCTACACCTTC. As protein: CASKGDRAIFGGYTF.

This chain connects TRBV6-5 to TRBJ2-7; no definite D call. Germline CDR1 and CDR2: MNHEY and SVGAGI. Trimming removed 0 bases from V and 0 bases from J, with 9 bases in between. This CDR3 spans 15 amino acids. The CDR3 DNA reads as TGTGCCAGCAGTTACTCGAGGCTATCCTCCTACGAGCAGTACTTC. As protein: CASSYSRLSSYEQYF.

The chain links TRBV7-9 to TRBJ1-4; D is unresolved. V lost 3 bases and J 0 bases, leaving 8 bases between the germline ends. The germline gives CDR1 SEHNR, CDR2 FQNEAQ (reference sequence). The length of the CDR3 is 15 residues. The CDR3 reads CASSFGVSTNEKLFF. The CDR3 DNA reads TGTGCCAGCAGCTTCGGGGTTTCAACTAATGAAAAACTGTTTTTT.

CDR3 sequence: CASSADSGTHYEQYF. CDR3 in DNA: TGTGCCAGCTCAGCCGACAGCGGCACCCACTACGAGCAGTACTTC. J is TRBJ2-7 and V is TRBV18, with D perhaps given as TRBD1 or TRBD2 (5 bases each). This CDR3 has 15 amino acids. Germline V gives CDR1 KGHSH, CDR2 LQKENI. With 5 bases removed from V and 3 bases from J, the gap between germline ends came to 17 bases.

This chain joins TRBV29-1 and TRBJ1-2; TRBD1 might be the D (5 bases). Trimming shortened V by 1 base and J by 12 bases, and 15 bases separated the two germline ends. The germline gives CDR1 SQVTM, CDR2 ANQGSEA. The CDR3 loop spans 12 amino acids. The CDR3 region has the DNA TGCAGCGTTGAAGTCGTGACGGGGGACCACACCTTC. This translates into CSVEVVTGDHTF.

This chain uses TRBV29-1 with TRBJ2-7; 9 bases are shared with TRBD1. V shed 6 bases and J 4 bases; nucleotides not matched to a gene: 7. Germline CDR1 SQVTM, CDR2 ANQGSEA. The CDR3 sequence is 13 residues long. The CDR3: CSVRQGGTYEQYF. As DNA, the CDR3 is TGCAGCGTCCGACAGGGGGGAACATACGAGCAGTACTTC.

The CDR3 sequence: CASSPPGLAVTGELFF. The CDR3 coding sequence is TGTGCCAGCTCCCCCCCGGGACTAGCGGTTACCGGGGAGCTGTTTTTT. The chain couples TRBV18 to TRBJ2-2; 11 bases map to TRBD2. V was pared by 6 bases and J by 5 bases, with 8 bases of the junction left unmatched. The length of the CDR3 is 16 residues. Looked up from germline, CDR1 is KGHSH and CDR2 is LQKENI.

The chain couples TRBV5-1 to TRBJ1-1; a possible D gene is TRBD1 (6 bases). V gave up 4 bases and J gave up 8 bases, with 12 bases separating them. Germline loops: CDR1 SGHRS, CDR2 YFSETQ. This CDR3 has 12 residues. The CDR3 reads CASSPTGQEAFF. CDR3 nucleotides: TGCGCCAGCAGCCCAACCGGACAGGAAGCTTTCTTT.

This clone was observed a few times. Germline and junction disagree at one end, which may indicate a read error. CDR3: CASSEEVTRVLF. In DNA form, the CDR3 reads TGTGCCAGCAGTGAAGAGGTGACAAGGGTGCTCTTC. The genes are TRBV6-1 and TRBJ2-1; no clear D gene. CDR3 size: 12 residues. Germline V gene sequence: CDR1 MNHNS, CDR2 SASEGT.

The chain joins TRBV6-5 to TRBJ2-3; D is undetermined. The CDR3 length is 10 residues. In germline, CDR1 is MNHEY, CDR2 SVGAGI. V was trimmed by 8 bases and J by 5 bases, leaving 5 bases between them. The DNA for the CDR3 is TGTGCCAGCGGGGTAGATACGCAGTATTTT. This codes for CASGVDTQYF.

CDR3 DNA: TGTGCCTGGAGGGAAGCCGGGACAAATCGTCAGCCCCAGCATTTT. Translating it yields CAWREAGTNRQPQHF. The gene calls are TRBV30 and TRBJ1-5, with a weak D call TRBD1 (6 bases). Looked up from germline, CDR1 is GTSNPN and CDR2 is SVGIG (reference sequence). V lost 3 bases and J lost 6, with 18 bases in between. CDR3 size: 15 residues.

The CDR3 loop is CASSYSRTASYGYTF. CDR3 coding DNA: TGTGCCAGCAGTTACTCGCGGACAGCTAGCTATGGCTACACCTTC. The J gene is TRBJ1-2, the V gene TRBV6-5; perhaps TRBD1 as D (6 bases). V dropped 0 bases and J dropped 4 bases, with 12 bases sitting between them. Germline CDR1 MNHEY, CDR2 SVGAGI. The CDR3 sequence is 15 residues long.

About this clone itself: One end of the junction does not line up with germline, which may come from a read error. The sample has other DNA sequences that encode this CDR3 too. The V gene is TRBV2, the J gene TRBJ2-3, with unresolved D. CDR1 and CDR2 from the germline V gene are SNHLY and FYNNEI. The CDR3 contains 13 residues. CDR3 in DNA: TGCGCCAGCAGTGACTGGCACACAGATACGCAGTATTTT. Amino acid sequence: CASSDWHTDTQYF.

V usage is TRBV6-1 and J usage is TRBJ2-7; 8 bases are a match to TRBD1. Trimming cost V 6 bases and J 5 bases; bases outside gene matches: 6. The CDR3 runs to 13 residues. Germline CDR1 is MNHNS and CDR2 is SASEGT. The CDR3 region has the DNA TGTGCCAGCAGCATCGACAGGGGCAACGAGCAGTACTTC. Its protein is CASSIDRGNEQYF.

The chain uses TRBV7-9 and TRBJ2-2, with a tentative D call TRBD2 (5 bases). The length of the CDR3 is 15 residues. Trimming shortened V by 6 bases and J by 3 bases, and 14 bases separated the two germline ends. Germline V gene sequence: CDR1 SEHNR, CDR2 FQNEAQ (reference sequence). CDR3 protein: CASRPGLFDTGELFF. As DNA, the CDR3 is TGTGCCAGCAGGCCAGGACTGTTCGACACCGGGGAGCTGTTTTTT.

This clone was counted once. V gene TRBV5-1 combines with J gene TRBJ1-1; TRBD1 matches 8 bases. Germline V gene data show CDR1 as SGHRS and CDR2 as YFSETQ. The V and J ends lost 2 bases and 4 bases, in that order; junction bases with no gene match: 7. The CDR3 is 15 amino acids. CDR3 sequence reads: CASSFGQGGSTEAFF. The CDR3 coding sequence is TGCGCCAGCAGCTTCGGACAGGGAGGGAGCACTGAAGCTTTCTTT.